Here is one T cell receptor (beta chain) with its context. The data were produced by immunoSEQ multiplex PCR, yet TCRdb's version contains in-frame clones alone and is incomplete. The table shows about 10,000 clones, with approximately 90% occurring only once. With 3 bases clipped from V and 3 bases from J, the junction kept 0 bases outside the gene matches. Germline V gene data show CDR1 as MNHNS and CDR2 as SASEGT. The CDR3 sequence is 13 residues long. The entry originates in a study of somatic mutations in cytotoxic T cells in rheumatoid arthritis. Study at large: Patient blood, which was peripheral blood collected as 30 ml EDTA, was drawn right after diagnosis and before any treatment started.

The sequenced sample consisted of CD8+ T cells sorted from blood. This TCR was sampled from a woman aged 18-29 years with rheumatoid arthritis. The chain recombines TRBV6-1 with TRBJ1-2, with 8 bases lining up with TRBD1. The CDR3 DNA follows: TGTGCCAGCAGTGAGGACAGGGACTATGGCTACACCTTC. Translating it yields CASSEDRDYGYTF.